This T cell receptor (beta chain) is from a study of glioma-infiltrating T cells. V lost 5 bases to trimming and J lost 7 bases, with 18 bases between them. The CDR3 sequence is 15 residues long. CDR1 SEHNR and CDR2 FQNEAQ come from the germline V gene (reference sequence). Notes on the study in general: Gliomas, especially low-grade, showed above-expected tissue-blood divergence; non-neoplastic patients showed below.

Amplification of TCR alpha and beta CDR3 regions from RNA used iRepertoire nested multiplex PCR. MiXCR, applied by TCRdb to the multiplex PCR reads, yields one record per CDR3 protein. In the table there are fewer than 500,000 distinct CDR3 sequences, roughly two fifths of which are singletons. In regard to this clonotype: The antigen is undetermined.

The chain joins TRBV7-9 to TRBJ2-1; D possibly corresponds to TRBD2 (6 bases). The receptor was isolated from a human donor with low-grade glioma or glioblastoma, undergoing nonglioma brain surgery, or in good health (not recorded which). Sequenced: glioma tissue, nonneoplastic brain tissue, or PBMCs (not recorded which). CDR3 protein: CASSASWGTPNEQFF. The CDR3 DNA sequence: TGTGCCAGCAGCGCGTCGTGGGGGACTCCTAATGAGCAGTTCTTC.